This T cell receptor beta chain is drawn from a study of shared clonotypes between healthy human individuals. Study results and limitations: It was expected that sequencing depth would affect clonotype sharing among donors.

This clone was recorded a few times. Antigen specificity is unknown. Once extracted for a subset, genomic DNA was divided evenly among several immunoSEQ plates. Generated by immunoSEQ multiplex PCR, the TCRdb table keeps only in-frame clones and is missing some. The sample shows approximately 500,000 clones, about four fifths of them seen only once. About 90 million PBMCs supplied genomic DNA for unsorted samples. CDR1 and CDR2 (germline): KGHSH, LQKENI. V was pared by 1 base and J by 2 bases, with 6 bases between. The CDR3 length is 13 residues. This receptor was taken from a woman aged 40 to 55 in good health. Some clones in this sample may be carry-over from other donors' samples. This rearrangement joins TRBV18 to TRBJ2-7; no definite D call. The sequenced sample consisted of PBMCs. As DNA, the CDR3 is TGTGCCAGCTCACCACTGGGAACCTACGAGCAGTACTTC. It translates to CASSPLGTYEQYF.